Sequencing of this T cell receptor beta chain was carried out in a study of blood T cells in healthy people across ages (dated by TCRdb to 2013 to 2016). Looking at the study overall: In model experiments, roughly one uniquely barcoded TCR beta cDNA molecule per two T cells was captured by template switching. The study measured age-related changes in TCR beta repertoire diversity using deep sequencing normalized with unique cDNA molecular identifiers. Four age groups were formed from the donors: young (average about 17 years), middle-aged (just under 40), aged (around 68) and long-lived (about 75). To avoid experimental bias, donors of different ages were spread randomly across the sequencing lanes. Two additional independent replicas of 1 million unique cDNA reads from the same blood draw were analyzed for two donors (one aged 18 to 29 and one aged 80 or older).

The roughly 37 donors, aged roughly 6 to 100 years, were systemically healthy Caucasian individuals from Russia. Each donor gave around 9 milliliters of peripheral blood, collected into EDTA-treated Vacutainer tubes. Ficoll-Paque density-gradient centrifugation was used to isolate PBMCs, with at least 6.5 million obtained per sample. Trizol reagent was used to extract total RNA from the PBMCs, yielding at least 5.5 micrograms per sample. Naive CD45RAhigh/CD27high T cell percentages were measured by flow cytometry on a PBMC aliquot from every donor. Results the study describes overall, beyond this receptor: Observed TCR beta diversity per million T cells fell roughly linearly with age, and a significant reduction was already apparent by age roughly 40. Observed TCR beta diversity correlated strongly with the percentage of naive T cells measured by flow cytometry. Compared with the aged group, the long-lived group had more naive CD4+ T cells, fewer expanded clones and increased TCR diversity, suggesting age selection. Because the CMV infection status of the donors was unknown, age-related changes in expanded clonotypes may potentially have been confounded. Estimates of total diversity based on one million sequenced T cells were considered lower bounds and underestimates. Conclusive comparison of naive and antigen-experienced compartments was prevented by the profiling of bulk unsorted PBMCs.

This clonotype was seen ten or more times. Its target antigen remains unknown. Base qualities are not provided; no much larger clone lies one nucleotide away. Trimmed from V: 3 bases; trimmed from J: 12 bases; junction bases lacking a gene match: 12. For CDR1 and CDR2, the germline V gene (reference sequence) lists MNHEY and SMNVEV. The CDR3 sequence holds 16 residues, the cysteine and phenylalanine included. Only the CDR3 DNA is retained, 48 bases long and in frame from the first base. The library was made by 5' RACE. The listed sequencing device is Illumina HiSeq 2500. The second PCR ran for roughly 7 to 12 cycles and used a J-beta primer mix along with a sample-barcoded 5' primer. A unique molecular identifier was introduced onto each TCR beta cDNA molecule by a template-switch 5' adaptor carrying 12 random nucleotides. At least 2.5 million CDR3-containing paired-end reads were obtained from each sample. The Mint cDNA synthesis kit, primed by a TRBC-specific oligonucleotide, was used to synthesize first-strand cDNA from all RNA. All cDNA was treated with uracil-DNA glycosylase and then went through a first 18-cycle PCR with the universal primers M1SS and BC2_uni_R. On the study's bioinformatics: For normalization, 1 million high-quality reads were randomly selected from each sample, with every read carrying a distinct molecular identifier. Reads with shared molecular identifiers were discarded instead of being binned into consensus sequences. CDR3 identification, clonotype clustering and error correction used MiTCR with a Q25 quality threshold and the strictest error-elimination algorithm. A nonparametric unseen species model with Euler transformation was used to estimate lower-bound total TCR beta diversity. The public reads were run again by TCRdb, first through fastp at Q25 and then through MiXCR, and only productive beta chains were kept. CDR3 protein sequences are deduplicated, and each keeps its most common genes and DNA. TCRdb, rather than the study authors, made the V and J calls. This sample holds some 640,000 distinct CDR3 sequences; about 30% were observed only once. The top ten constitute 15% to 18% of the sample.

The sequence came from a woman of 80 years or more in good health. The rearranged chain carries TRBV27 and TRBJ1-6, with TRBD1 matching 9 junction bases. The specimen was blood. The nucleotide sequence reads as follows: TGTGCCAGCAGTTTGTATGGACAGGGGTCCTCTTTACCCCTCCACTTT. The resulting protein is CASSLYGQGSSLPLHF.